A selection of T cell receptor beta chains follows, all from one sample in a study of blood T cell repertoires in COVID-19. Sequencing was performed with immunoSEQ multiplex PCR; in TCRdb, only in-frame clones are kept and a portion is missing. The sample includes about 210,000 clones, about 83% seen only once; the top ten take about 8.9%. Input material: peripheral blood. The receptors derive from a woman between 45 and 60 years old with acute or convalescent COVID-19. The CDR3 runs from the conserved cysteine through the conserved F or W. The D gene is left open where the match is weak. Rows may omit the clone size; those that give it use once, few, many or a size class.

CDR3aa: CASSPGQTYGQYF; CDR3nt: TGCGCCAGCAGCCCGGGACAGACCTACGGGCAGTACTTC; v_gene: TRBV23-1; d_gene: TRBD1; abundance: .; j_gene: TRBJ2-7
CDR3aa: CASRPWAGDTGELFF; CDR3nt: TGTGCCAGCAGGCCTTGGGCGGGAGACACCGGGGAGCTGTTTTTT; v_gene: TRBV28; d_gene: TRBD2; abundance: .; j_gene: TRBJ2-2
CDR3aa: CASSIKTGPQHF; CDR3nt: TGTGCCAGCAGCATAAAGACAGGGCCCCAGCATTTT; v_gene: TRBV2; d_gene: .; abundance: .; j_gene: TRBJ1-5
CDR3aa: CASSELSGANVLTF; CDR3nt: TGTGCCAGCAGTGAACTCTCTGGGGCCAACGTCCTGACTTTC; v_gene: TRBV2; d_gene: .; abundance: .; j_gene: TRBJ2-6
CDR3aa: CASRLFVAGGPGLSEQFF; CDR3nt: TGTGCAAGTCGCTTATTTGTAGCGGGAGGGCCTGGGCTCAGTGAGCAGTTCTTC; v_gene: TRBV12-2; d_gene: .; abundance: .; j_gene: TRBJ2-1
CDR3aa: CASSVQASFDTQYF; CDR3nt: TGTGCCAGCAGCGTACAGGCCAGCTTTGATACGCAGTATTTT; v_gene: TRBV9; d_gene: .; abundance: .; j_gene: TRBJ2-3
CDR3aa: CASSRTTNTDTQYF; CDR3nt: TGTGCCAGCAGCCGGACTACCAACACAGATACGCAGTATTTT; v_gene: TRBV3-1/TRBV3-2; d_gene: .; abundance: .; j_gene: TRBJ2-3
CDR3aa: CASSHPGLAGDEQFF; CDR3nt: TGTGCCAGCAGCCATCCGGGACTAGCGGGAGATGAGCAGTTCTTC; v_gene: TRBV3-1/TRBV3-2; d_gene: TRBD2; abundance: .; j_gene: TRBJ2-1
CDR3aa: CASSPLQGTNTEAFF; CDR3nt: TGTGCCAGCAGCCCCTTACAGGGAACGAACACTGAAGCTTTCTTT; v_gene: TRBV14; d_gene: .; abundance: .; j_gene: TRBJ1-1
CDR3aa: CASSPTSGSPPYF; CDR3nt: TGTGCCAGCAGCCCTACTAGCGGGAGCCCCCCGTACTTC; v_gene: TRBV14; d_gene: TRBD2; abundance: .; j_gene: TRBJ2-4
CDR3aa: CASSGGWGGSQPQHF; CDR3nt: TGTGCCAGCAGTGGAGGATGGGGCGGCAGTCAGCCCCAGCATTTT; v_gene: TRBV2; d_gene: .; abundance: .; j_gene: TRBJ1-5
CDR3aa: CASRTSGFQPQHF; CDR3nt: TGTGCCAGCAGGACTTCAGGGTTTCAGCCCCAGCATTTT; v_gene: TRBV12-3/TRBV12-4; d_gene: .; abundance: once; j_gene: TRBJ1-5
CDR3aa: CASGLGGTTNEKLFF; CDR3nt: TGCGCCAGTGGATTGGGGGGGACAACTAATGAAAAACTGTTTTTT; v_gene: TRBV5-1; d_gene: .; abundance: .; j_gene: TRBJ1-4
CDR3aa: CASSAGQRRYEQYF; CDR3nt: TGTGCCAGCAGTGCCGGACAGCGTCGTTACGAGCAGTACTTC; v_gene: TRBV28; d_gene: .; abundance: .; j_gene: TRBJ2-7
CDR3aa: CASSLGGDLSGIQKTEQYF; CDR3nt: TGTGCCAGCAGCTTAGGGGGGGATCTTAGCGGGATTCAGAAGACCGAGCAGTACTTC; v_gene: TRBV7-9; d_gene: TRBD2; abundance: .; j_gene: TRBJ2-7
CDR3aa: CASSLKFDRGYEQYF; CDR3nt: TGTGCCAGCAGTTTAAAGTTCGACAGGGGTTACGAGCAGTACTTC; v_gene: TRBV27; d_gene: TRBD1; abundance: once; j_gene: TRBJ2-7
CDR3aa: CASSLPRSPLHF; CDR3nt: TGTGCCAGCAGTCTGCCGAGATCACCCCTCCACTTT; v_gene: TRBV12-3/TRBV12-4; d_gene: .; abundance: .; j_gene: TRBJ1-6
CDR3aa: CSVSPGLASDEQFF; CDR3nt: TGCAGCGTCTCCCCGGGACTAGCTAGCGATGAGCAGTTCTTC; v_gene: TRBV29-1; d_gene: TRBD2; abundance: .; j_gene: TRBJ2-1
CDR3aa: CASSLASGSGYEQYF; CDR3nt: TGTGCCAGCAGCTTGGCTAGCGGGAGTGGGTACGAGCAGTACTTC; v_gene: TRBV5-4; d_gene: TRBD2; abundance: .; j_gene: TRBJ2-7
CDR3aa: CASSRPGQGVKLASYEQYF; CDR3nt: TGTGCCAGCAGCCGGCCGGGACAGGGGGTCAAACTAGCCTCCTACGAGCAGTACTTC; v_gene: TRBV27; d_gene: TRBD1; abundance: .; j_gene: TRBJ2-7
CDR3aa: CASSYASPSTDTQYF; CDR3nt: TGTGCCAGCAGTTACGCTAGCCCTAGCACAGATACGCAGTATTTT; v_gene: TRBV6-2/TRBV6-3; d_gene: .; abundance: .; j_gene: TRBJ2-3
CDR3aa: CATASGRGREKETQYF; CDR3nt: TGTGCCACCGCAAGTGGGAGGGGCAGGGAGAAGGAGACCCAGTACTTC; v_gene: TRBV24-1; d_gene: TRBD2; abundance: .; j_gene: TRBJ2-5
CDR3aa: CASSLPGNEQFF; CDR3nt: TGCGCCAGCAGCCTCCCAGGAAATGAGCAGTTCTTC; v_gene: TRBV5-1; d_gene: .; abundance: .; j_gene: TRBJ2-1